The 6 T cell receptor beta chains listed next were all sequenced from one sample in a study of immune evolution from preneoplasia to lung adenocarcinoma. Data came from immunoSEQ multiplex PCR; TCRdb stores just in-frame clones and leaves some out. The data contain over 6,000 clones, roughly 81% of them singletons. Sequenced input: FFPE invasive lung adenocarcinoma tissue. Source of these receptors: a person aged 45 to 60 with lung adenocarcinoma.

The CDR3 protein is CASSKAGGRNTEAFF. The CDR3 nucleotides read TGCGCCAGCAGCAAGGCAGGGGGACGGAACACTGAAGCTTTCTTT. The rearrangement links TRBV5-1 to TRBJ1-1; the match to TRBD1 covers 7 bases. The CDR3 is 15 amino acids. The V and J ends lost 4 bases and 1 base, in that order; junction bases with no gene match: 7. CDR1 is SGHRS, CDR2 YFSETQ, per germline.

V gene TRBV4-3 combines with J gene TRBJ1-1; TRBD1 matches 10 bases. The junction had 7 bases not matched to a gene; V was cut back by 5 bases and J by 4 bases. CDR1 and CDR2 (germline): LGHNA, YSLEER. This CDR3 contains 15 residues. In nucleotides, the CDR3 is TGCGCCAGCAGCGCCGACAGGGGGCCTGGCACTGAAGCTTTCTTT. Translation gives CASSADRGPGTEAFF.

This clone occurred once. The gene calls are TRBV5-6 and TRBJ1-2; 8 bases agree with TRBD1. The CDR3 totals 13 residues. V dropped 5 bases and J dropped 8; count of bases not matched to a gene: 8. Germline V gives CDR1 SGHDT, CDR2 YYEEEE. This CDR3 reads CASRYGQGGGYTF. The CDR3 bases are TGTGCCAGCAGATATGGACAGGGAGGAGGCTACACCTTC.

The chain combines TRBV21-1 with TRBJ1-4. TRBV21-1 is a pseudogene locus. The CDR3 runs to 18 residues. CDR3 loop: CASSRQIGYKVHNEKLFF. CDR3 in DNA: TGTGCCAGCAGCAGGCAGATAGGCTACAAGGTGCATAATGAAAAACTGTTTTTT.

The chain has TRBV30 and TRBJ1-4, with TRBD1 matching over 10 bases. There are 18 residues in the CDR3. The V gene's germline CDR1 is GTSNPN and CDR2 SVGIG (reference sequence). J was trimmed by 1 base and V by 2 bases; bases with no gene match: 10. In DNA, the CDR3 is TGTGCCTGGAGTCCCAGCCGGGACAGGGGACGAACTAATGAAAAACTGTTTTTT. Encoded protein: CAWSPSRDRGRTNEKLFF.

This sequence joins TRBV19 and TRBJ2-7; 8 nucleotides align to TRBD2. J was trimmed by 0 bases and V by 3 bases; bases with no gene match: 4. This CDR3 comprises 15 residues. From germline, CDR1 is LNHDA and CDR2 SQIVND (reference sequence). The CDR3 bases are TGTGCCAGTAGTATCGGAGCGGGAGCCTCCTACGAGCAGTACTTC. Residues: CASSIGAGASYEQYF.